One T cell receptor beta chain is described in this entry. Its antigen is currently unknown. TCR beta CDR3 sequences were amplified from RNA transcripts. The HTBI primer set was used in a first-round RT-PCR of the TCR CDR3. TCRdb re-called the multiplex PCR reads through MiXCR, storing one row per CDR3 protein. Among fewer than 650,000 distinct CDR3 sequences listed, approximately 15% were seen once. J lost 7 bases, V lost 6 bases, and 12 bases had no gene match. The CDR3 is 15 residues long. Germline V gene sequence: CDR1 MNHEY, CDR2 SVGEGT. This entry comes from a study of T cells in Graves' hyperthyroidism and ophthalmopathy. Whole-study findings and limits: Most thyroid-expanded clonotypes above 0.001 were also found in blood.

The sample comprised blood. The receptor was isolated from a woman in her thirties or forties with Graves' hyperthyroidism. This chain joins TRBV6-2 or TRBV6-3 and TRBJ1-2; the match to TRBD1 covers 9 bases. CDR3 sequence reads: CASRSYTGGLSGYTF. The CDR3 nucleotides are TGTGCCAGCAGATCTTATACAGGGGGCTTGAGTGGCTACACCTTC.